These 25 T cell receptor beta chains came from one sample sequenced in a study of cytomegalovirus exposure and HLA in healthy donors (TCRdb year 2017). The library relied on the immunoSEQ multiplex PCR assay. The multiplex PCR relied on a mix of 60 forward primers for TCR Vbeta segments and 13 reverse primers for TCR Jbeta segments. TCRdb took over this immuneACCESS table, retaining in-frame rearrangements with V and J assigned. Such tables are incomplete; in checked studies, under half of the missing clones stem from an unresolved V gene, and the remainder is unexplained. The sample contains about 200,000 clones, 80% to 90% of them found a single time. The top ten hold 1.3% of the sample. Source material: PBMCs. The receptors stem from a man aged 25-40 years in good health and CMV-seronegative.

This sequence joins TRBV2 and TRBJ2-1; tentatively, D is TRBD2 (5 bases). Deletions cut 4 bases from V and 1 base from J, with 11 bases between. This CDR3 comprises 15 residues. CDR1 SNHLY and CDR2 FYNNEI come from the germline V gene. The DNA for the CDR3 is TGTGCCAGCAGTGTTATCGGGGATTCCTACAATGAGCAGTTCTTC. This codes for CASSVIGDSYNEQFF.

The rearrangement links TRBV11-1 to TRBJ2-2; 11 positions agree with TRBD1. The CDR3 runs 15 residues. V trimming: 5 bases; J trimming: 7 bases; junction bases outside the gene matches: 6. Germline CDR1 SGHAT, CDR2 FQDESV (reference sequence). DNA of the CDR3: TGTGCCAGCAGCCAGGACAGGGGGCGCGTCGGGGAGCTGTTTTTT. It encodes CASSQDRGRVGELFF.

The genes are TRBV6-4 and TRBJ2-1, with 7 bases identical to TRBD2. The CDR3 is 14 residues long. CDR1 and CDR2 (germline): MRHNA, SNTAGT. V shed 5 bases and J 8 bases; nucleotides not matched to a gene: 9. CDR3 residues: CASSKRGGTDEQFF. CDR3 sequence (DNA): TGTGCCAGCAGTAAGAGGGGAGGGACCGATGAGCAGTTCTTC.

This clone was seen a few times. The rearrangement links TRBV7-8 to TRBJ1-5; D possibly corresponds to TRBD1 (5 bases). V was shortened by 5 bases and J by 0 bases, with 14 bases between the two germline ends. Germline V gives CDR1 SGHVS, CDR2 FQNEAQ. CDR3 length equals 16 residues. The CDR3 loop is CASSQTRQISNQPQHF. The CDR3 nucleotides are TGTGCCAGCAGCCAAACCAGACAGATTAGCAATCAGCCCCAGCATTTT.

This chain uses TRBV5-5 with TRBJ2-5, with D unclear. The CDR3 contains 16 residues. Between the trimmed V and J ends, which lost 0 bases and 5 bases, there was a span of 17 bases. Germline loops: CDR1 SGHKS, CDR2 YYEKEE (reference sequence). Here the CDR3 DNA reads TGTGCCAGCAGCTTGGCTGGAGACCGGCCGTCGGAGACCCAGTACTTC. Its translation is CASSLAGDRPSETQYF.

The chain employs TRBV4-1 and TRBJ2-5; TRBD1 agrees at 7 bases. The J call is in doubt because the DNA end fits TRBJ2-7 better. Per the germline V gene, CDR1 is MGHRA and CDR2 is YSYEKL. The CDR3 loop spans 14 amino acids. CDR3: CASSQAQGVYEQYF. The CDR3 DNA reads TGCGCCAGCAGCCAAGCCCAGGGGGTCTACGAGCAGTACTTC.

This clone occurred once. The gene calls are TRBV19 and TRBJ1-3; D is uncertain. This CDR3 comprises 14 residues. The ends were cut back, 2 bases at V and 1 base at J, with 6 bases in the middle. In germline, CDR1 is LNHDA, CDR2 SQIVND (reference sequence). This chain's CDR3 is CASSIPGSGNTIYF. The CDR3 bases are TGTGCCAGTAGTATACCGGGGTCTGGAAACACCATATATTTT.

The rearrangement links TRBV7-9 to TRBJ2-5, with unresolved D. The germline V gene encodes CDR1 SEHNR and CDR2 FQNEAQ (reference sequence). V lost 5 bases to trimming and J lost 3 bases, with 10 bases between them. The CDR3 length is 13 residues. The CDR3: CASSPVIKETQYF. CDR3 in DNA: TGTGCCAGCAGCCCAGTCATAAAAGAGACCCAGTACTTC. Variable domain in full (rest from reference TRBV7-9 and TRBJ2-5): DTGVSQNPRHKITKRGQNVTFRCDPISEHNRLYWYRQTLGQGPEFLTYFQNEAQLEKSRLLSDRFSAERPKGSFSTLEIQRTEQGDSAMYLCASSPVIKETQYFGPGTRLLVL.

The gene calls are TRBV19 and TRBJ2-7, with D perhaps TRBD1 (7 bases). Trimming removed 6 bases at V and 6 bases at J, with 15 bases between. From germline, CDR1 is LNHDA and CDR2 SQIVND (reference sequence). The CDR3 length is 13 residues. The CDR3 sequence is CASRAGQLGEQYF. In DNA, the CDR3 is TGTGCCAGTAGGGCGGGACAGTTGGGCGAGCAGTACTTC.

Of note for this clone: Germline is not matched at one junction end, which may reflect a read error. V gene TRBV11-2 combines with J gene TRBJ2-7; TRBD1 might be the D (5 bases). The CDR3 length is 15 residues. Germline-derived CDR1 and CDR2 are SGHAT and FQNNGV. The CDR3 sequence: CASSPTRASSYEQCF. The CDR3 nucleotides read TGTGCCAGCAGCCCCACCAGGGCTAGTTCCTACGAGCAGTGCTTC.

The CDR3 protein is CASSSRGQTDTQYF. CDR3 nucleotide sequence: TGTGCCAGCTCATCACGCGGGCAAACAGATACGCAGTATTTT. The J gene is TRBJ2-3, the V gene TRBV9; the D gene is possibly TRBD2 (5 bases). The V end lost 7 bases, the J end lost 3 bases, and 15 bases lay between the germline ends. The germline V gene encodes CDR1 SGDLS and CDR2 YYNGEE. There are 14 residues in the CDR3.

The chain carries TRBV4-3 and TRBJ2-1; D is possibly TRBD2 (6 bases). CDR3 size: 15 residues. Germline V CDR1 and CDR2: LGHNA, YSLEER. The germline V and J ends were trimmed by 1 base and 2 bases, with 9 bases remaining between them. CDR3 nucleotides: TGCGCCAGCAGCCAAGCCGGGGGAGCCTACAATGAGCAGTTCTTC. It translates to CASSQAGGAYNEQFF.

This clone was detected once. The rearrangement uses TRBV7-2 and TRBJ2-7, with 11 bases lining up with TRBD2. V was pared by 8 bases and J by 2 bases, with 5 bases of the junction left unmatched. This CDR3 spans 14 amino acids. Per germline, CDR1 SGHTA and CDR2 FQGNSA. CDR3 sequence: CASGGTSGPYEQYF. CDR3 coding DNA: TGTGCCAGCGGCGGGACTAGCGGACCCTACGAGCAGTACTTC. The full variable domain, with the rest looked up from reference TRBV7-2 and TRBJ2-7, is GAGVSQSPSNKVTEKGKDVELRCDPISGHTALYWYRQSLGQGLEFLIYFQGNSAPDKSGLPSDRFSAERTGGSVSTLTIQRTQQEDSAVYLCASGGTSGPYEQYFGPGTRLTVT.

V is TRBV5-1 and J is TRBJ1-1, with 7 bases fitting TRBD1. With 0 bases clipped from V and 11 bases from J, the junction kept 13 bases outside the gene matches. The CDR3 length is 15 residues. Germline loops: CDR1 SGHRS, CDR2 YFSETQ. This chain's CDR3 is CASSLALPGQQAAFF. The CDR3, as DNA: TGCGCCAGCAGCTTGGCCCTACCGGGACAGCAGGCGGCTTTCTTT.

This sequence joins TRBV5-1 and TRBJ2-3, with D possibly matching TRBD1 (5 bases). The V gene lost 4 bases and the J gene lost 0 bases, with 15 bases spanning the gap. Germline CDR1 reads SGHRS; CDR2 reads YFSETQ. CDR3 size: 16 residues. The CDR3 sequence is CASSARWGFSTDTQYF. CDR3 coding DNA: TGCGCCAGCAGCGCGAGGTGGGGCTTTAGCACAGATACGCAGTATTTT.

This clone was observed a handful of times. The chain has TRBV6-4 and TRBJ2-5, with 12 bases lining up with TRBD2. The CDR3 runs 15 residues. Germline assignment: CDR1 MRHNA and CDR2 SNTAGT. Losses at the gene ends were 7 bases for V and 5 bases for J; bases not matched to a gene: 8. The CDR3 sequence is CASTPTSGRGETQYF. CDR3 nucleotide sequence: TGTGCCAGCACTCCGACTAGCGGGAGAGGGGAGACCCAGTACTTC.

This chain joins TRBV13 and TRBJ1-4, with a weak D call TRBD1 (5 bases). There are 14 residues in the CDR3. CDR1 is PRHDT and CDR2 is FYEKMQ in the germline V gene (reference sequence). Trimming took off 1 base at V and 8 bases at J, with 11 bases between the two ends. CDR3 nucleotides: TGTGCCAGCAGCTTAGCTGGACATAGCGAAAAACTGTTTTTT. Protein sequence: CASSLAGHSEKLFF.

The V and J genes are TRBV6-6 and TRBJ1-4; 7 bases fit TRBD1. The CDR3 is 15 residues long. Germline lookup yields CDR1 MNHNY and CDR2 SVGAGI (reference sequence). J gave up 7 bases and V 7 bases, and 12 bases lay outside the gene matches. This chain's CDR3 is CASTLWQGVGEKLFF. The CDR3 DNA follows: TGTGCCAGCACCCTCTGGCAGGGGGTAGGTGAAAAACTGTTTTTT.

Notes on this clone: In the same sample, other DNA sequences code for this CDR3. The rearrangement uses TRBV4-1 and TRBJ2-5, with TRBD1 matching 9 bases. V trimming: 4 bases; J trimming: 1 base; junction bases outside the gene matches: 4. Germline CDR1 is MGHRA and CDR2 is YSYEKL. This CDR3 is 15 amino acids long. The CDR3 bases are TGCGCCAGCAGCCGGACAGGGGCCTCCCAAGAGACCCAGTACTTC. Its protein is CASSRTGASQETQYF.

DNA of the CDR3: TGTGCCAGCAGCTCAGGGGGACAGGGATTTGGTCGTGGGGCCAACGTCCTGACTTTC. Its protein product is CASSSGGQGFGRGANVLTF. This chain connects TRBV7-2 to TRBJ2-6; TRBD1 aligns across 9 bases. This CDR3 region has 19 residues. The germline CDR1 and CDR2 sequences are SGHTA and FQGNSA. V shed 4 bases and J 3 bases; nucleotides not matched to a gene: 13.

The rearrangement uses TRBV4-1 and TRBJ2-3, with 9 nucleotides matching TRBD1. There are 17 residues in the CDR3. Germline lookup yields CDR1 MGHRA and CDR2 YSYEKL. Trimming at V came to 1 base and at J to 5 bases, leaving 10 bases not matched to a gene. CDR3 loop: CASSQGPFYRGQDTQYF. The CDR3 coding sequence is TGCGCCAGCAGCCAAGGCCCATTTTACAGGGGGCAAGATACGCAGTATTTT.

As regards this clone: Other DNA variants within this sample encode the same CDR3. J is TRBJ1-5 and V is TRBV28, with 8 bases aligning to TRBD1. Trimming took 3 bases from V and 2 from J; bases not matched to a gene: 0. The germline V gene encodes CDR1 MDHEN and CDR2 SYDVKM. The CDR3 runs to 14 residues. The CDR3 nucleotides read TGTGCCAGCAGTTTGACAGGGGGCAATCAGCCCCAGCATTTT. Translation: CASSLTGGNQPQHF.

CDR3 residues: CASTAGGGGGNTEAFF. The CDR3 DNA follows: TGTGCCAGCACCGCGGGGGGGGGAGGAGGGAACACTGAAGCTTTCTTT. This sequence joins TRBV27 and TRBJ1-1, with TRBD1 as a possible D gene (5 bases). Germline V gives CDR1 MNHEY, CDR2 SMNVEV (reference sequence). Trimming cost V 7 bases and J 1 base, with 19 bases left between them. The CDR3 runs to 16 residues.

This chain connects TRBV5-6 to TRBJ2-1, with 9 bases fitting TRBD1. This CDR3 is 15 amino acids long. Germline-derived CDR1 and CDR2 are SGHDT and YYEEEE. The ends lost 4 bases at V and 4 bases at J; junction bases unmatched: 6. The CDR3 coding sequence is TGTGCCAGCAGCCCCGGGACAGGGAGGTACAATGAGCAGTTCTTC. Amino acid sequence: CASSPGTGRYNEQFF.

This clone is a singleton in its sample. CDR3 in amino acids: CASGRGQGIYEQYF. CDR3 nucleotides: TGTGCCAGCGGGAGGGGACAGGGGATTTACGAGCAGTACTTC. This chain connects TRBV9 to TRBJ2-7; 10 bases are shared with TRBD1. Germline-derived CDR1 and CDR2 are SGDLS and YYNGEE. V lost 7 bases and J lost 4; bases outside the gene matches: 8. This CDR3 comprises 14 residues. The variable domain in full, completed from reference TRBV9 and TRBJ2-7, reads DSGVTQTPKHLITATGQRVTLRCSPRSGDLSVYWYQQSLDQGLQFLIQYYNGEERAKGNILERFSAQQFPDLHSELNLSSLELGDSALYFCASGRGQGIYEQYFGPGTRLTVT.